The sequence of this T cell receptor beta chain was determined in a study of cytotoxic CD8 clonotypes in ibrutinib-treated CLL. Study overall: Among patients, some 24 responded partially and 2 completely; 14 then stayed remitted and 12 progressed after median about six years. Average yields of 255,043 productive templates and tens of thousands of productive rearrangements characterized the samples.

The CDR3 is made up of 14 amino acids. Trimming shortened V by 3 bases and J by 6 bases, and 14 bases separated the two germline ends. Germline values: CDR1 SGHAT, CDR2 FQNNGV. Measured with immunoSEQ multiplex PCR; TCRdb has only the in-frame clones, and not every one. Of around 160,000 clones in the sample, about 88% were seen once. V gene TRBV11-2 combines with J gene TRBJ1-1; unclear D gene. Sequencing used PBMCs, obtained at disease progression, from a patient treated with ibrutinib. The TCR sequence derives from a human donor with chronic lymphocytic leukemia. The CDR3 is CASSFTRTFSEAFF. In DNA, the CDR3 is TGTGCCAGCAGCTTTACCAGGACCTTTTCTGAAGCTTTCTTT.